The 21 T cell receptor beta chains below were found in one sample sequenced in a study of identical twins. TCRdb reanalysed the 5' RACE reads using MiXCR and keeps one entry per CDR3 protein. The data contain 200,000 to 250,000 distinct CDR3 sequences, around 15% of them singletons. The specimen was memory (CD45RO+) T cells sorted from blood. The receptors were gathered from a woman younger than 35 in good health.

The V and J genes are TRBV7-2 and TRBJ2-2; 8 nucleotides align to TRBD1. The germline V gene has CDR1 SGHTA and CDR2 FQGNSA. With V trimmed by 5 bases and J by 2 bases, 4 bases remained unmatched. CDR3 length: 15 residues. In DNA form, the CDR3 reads TGTGCCAGCAGCCAGACAGGGGCAAACACCGGGGAGCTGTTTTTT. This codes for CASSQTGANTGELFF.

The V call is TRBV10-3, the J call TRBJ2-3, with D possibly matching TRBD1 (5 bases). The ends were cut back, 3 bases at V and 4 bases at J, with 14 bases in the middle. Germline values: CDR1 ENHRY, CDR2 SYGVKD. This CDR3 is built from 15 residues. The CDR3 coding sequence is TGTGCCATCAGTGACCCAGGGTTGGGGCCAGATACGCAGTATTTT. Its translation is CAISDPGLGPDTQYF.

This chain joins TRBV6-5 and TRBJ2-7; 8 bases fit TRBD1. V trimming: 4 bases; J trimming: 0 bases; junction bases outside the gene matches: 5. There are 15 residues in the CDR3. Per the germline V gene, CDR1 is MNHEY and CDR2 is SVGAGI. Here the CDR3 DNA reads TGTGCCAGCAGTTCACAGGGGGGTGCCTCCTACGAGCAGTACTTC. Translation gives CASSSQGGASYEQYF.

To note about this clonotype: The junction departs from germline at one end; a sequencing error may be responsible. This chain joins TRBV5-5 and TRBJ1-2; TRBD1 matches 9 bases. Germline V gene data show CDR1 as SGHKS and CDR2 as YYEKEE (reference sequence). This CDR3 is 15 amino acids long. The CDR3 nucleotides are TGCGCCAGCAGCCGCGGACAGGGGTCGGTCTATGGCTACACCTTC. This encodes CASSRGQGSVYGYTF.

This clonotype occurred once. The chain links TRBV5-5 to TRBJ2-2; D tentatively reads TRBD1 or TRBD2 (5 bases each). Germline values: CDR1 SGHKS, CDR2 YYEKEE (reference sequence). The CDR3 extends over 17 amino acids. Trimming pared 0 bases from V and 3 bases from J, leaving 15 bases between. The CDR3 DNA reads TGTGCCAGCAGCTTGGCCGCTCTCGGGACGGACACCGGGGAGCTGTTTTTT. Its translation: CASSLAALGTDTGELFF.

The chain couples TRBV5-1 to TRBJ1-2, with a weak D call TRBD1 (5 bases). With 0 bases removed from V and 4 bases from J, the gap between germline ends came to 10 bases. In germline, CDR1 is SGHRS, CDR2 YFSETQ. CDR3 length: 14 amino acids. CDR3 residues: CASSLDGAGYGYTF. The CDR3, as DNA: TGCGCCAGCAGCTTGGACGGGGCGGGCTATGGCTACACCTTC.

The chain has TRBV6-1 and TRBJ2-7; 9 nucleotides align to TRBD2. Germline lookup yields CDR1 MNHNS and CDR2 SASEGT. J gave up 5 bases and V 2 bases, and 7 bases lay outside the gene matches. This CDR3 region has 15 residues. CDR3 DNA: TGTGCCAGCAGTGAAAGGGGAGCGGGGGGCCACGAGCAGTACTTC. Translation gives CASSERGAGGHEQYF.

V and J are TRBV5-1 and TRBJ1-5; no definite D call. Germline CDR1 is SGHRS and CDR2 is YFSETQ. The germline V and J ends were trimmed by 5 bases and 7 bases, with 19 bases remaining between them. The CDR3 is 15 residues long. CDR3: CASSHDGGWGQPQHF. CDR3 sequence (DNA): TGCGCCAGCAGTCACGATGGAGGGTGGGGACAGCCCCAGCATTTT. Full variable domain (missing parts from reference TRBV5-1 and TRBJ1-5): KAGVTQTPRYLIKTRGQQVTLSCSPISGHRSVSWYQQTPGQGLQFLFEYFSETQRNKGNFPGRFSGRQFSNSRSEMNVSTLELGDSALYLCASSHDGGWGQPQHFGDGTRLSIL.

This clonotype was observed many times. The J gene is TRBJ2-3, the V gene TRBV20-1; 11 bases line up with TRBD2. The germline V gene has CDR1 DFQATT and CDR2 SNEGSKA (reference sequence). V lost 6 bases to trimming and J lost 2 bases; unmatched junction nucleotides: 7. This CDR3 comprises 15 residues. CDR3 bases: TGCAGTGCGGCACTAGCGGGGGCCGACACAGATACGCAGTATTTT. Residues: CSAALAGADTDTQYF.

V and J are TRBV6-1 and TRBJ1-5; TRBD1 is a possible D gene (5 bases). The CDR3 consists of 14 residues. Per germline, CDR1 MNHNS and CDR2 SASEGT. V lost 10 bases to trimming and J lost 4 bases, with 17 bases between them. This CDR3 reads CAIGGRQLNQPQHF. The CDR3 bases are TGTGCCATCGGGGGGAGGCAGTTGAATCAGCCCCAGCATTTT.

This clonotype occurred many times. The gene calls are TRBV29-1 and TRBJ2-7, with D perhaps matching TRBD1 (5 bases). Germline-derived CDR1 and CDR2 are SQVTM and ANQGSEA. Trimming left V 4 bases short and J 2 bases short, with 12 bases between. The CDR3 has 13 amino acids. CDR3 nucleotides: TGCAGCGTTGCGACAGCCCTCCCCTACGAGCAGTACTTC. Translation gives CSVATALPYEQYF.

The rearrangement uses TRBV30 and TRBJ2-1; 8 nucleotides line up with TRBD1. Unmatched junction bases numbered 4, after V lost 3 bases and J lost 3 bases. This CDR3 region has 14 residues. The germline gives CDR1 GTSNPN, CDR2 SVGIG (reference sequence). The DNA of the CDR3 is TGTGCCTGGAGGGGAACAGGGGGCTACAATGAGCAGTTCTTC. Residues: CAWRGTGGYNEQFF. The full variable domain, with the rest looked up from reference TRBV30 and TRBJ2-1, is SQTIHQWPATLVQPVGSPLSLECTVEGTSNPNLYWYRQAAGRGLQLLFYSVGIGQISSEVPQNLSASRPQDRQFILSSKKLLLSDSGFYLCAWRGTGGYNEQFFGPGTRLTVL.

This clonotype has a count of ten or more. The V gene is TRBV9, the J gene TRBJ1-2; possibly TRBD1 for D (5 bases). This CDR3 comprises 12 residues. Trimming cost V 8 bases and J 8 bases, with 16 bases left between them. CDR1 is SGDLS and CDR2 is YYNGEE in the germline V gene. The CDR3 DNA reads TGTGCCAGAGACAGCCTTGAGTGGGGCTACACCTTC. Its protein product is CARDSLEWGYTF.

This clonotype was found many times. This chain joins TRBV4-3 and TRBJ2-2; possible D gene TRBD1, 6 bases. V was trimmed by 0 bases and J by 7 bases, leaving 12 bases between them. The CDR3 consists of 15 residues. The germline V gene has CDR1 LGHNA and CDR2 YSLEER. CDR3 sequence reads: CASSQDTGRVGELFF. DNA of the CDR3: TGCGCCAGCAGCCAAGATACAGGGCGGGTCGGGGAGCTGTTTTTT.

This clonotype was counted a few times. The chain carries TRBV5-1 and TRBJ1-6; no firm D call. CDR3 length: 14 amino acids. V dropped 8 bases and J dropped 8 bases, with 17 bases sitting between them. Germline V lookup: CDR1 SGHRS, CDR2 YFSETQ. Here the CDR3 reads CASSVREADSPLHF. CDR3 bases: TGCGCCAGTAGTGTCCGGGAGGCCGATTCACCCCTCCACTTT.

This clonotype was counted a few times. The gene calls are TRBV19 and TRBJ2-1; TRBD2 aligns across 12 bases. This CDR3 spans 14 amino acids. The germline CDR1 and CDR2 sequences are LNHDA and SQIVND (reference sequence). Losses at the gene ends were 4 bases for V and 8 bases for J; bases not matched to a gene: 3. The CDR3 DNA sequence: TGTGCCAGTAGTAGGCGACTAGCGGGAGATGAGCAGTTCTTC. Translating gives CASSRRLAGDEQFF.

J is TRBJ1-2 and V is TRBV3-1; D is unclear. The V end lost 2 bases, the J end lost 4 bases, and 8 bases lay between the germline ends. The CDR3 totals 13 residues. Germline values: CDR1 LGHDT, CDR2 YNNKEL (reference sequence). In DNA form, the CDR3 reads TGTGCCAGCAGCCAATCGGAGGGCTATGGCTACACCTTC. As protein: CASSQSEGYGYTF.

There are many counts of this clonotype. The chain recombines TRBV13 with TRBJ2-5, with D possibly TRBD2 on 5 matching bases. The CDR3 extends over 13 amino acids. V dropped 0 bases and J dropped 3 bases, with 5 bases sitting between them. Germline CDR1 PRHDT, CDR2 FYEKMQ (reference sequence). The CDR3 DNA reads TGTGCCAGCAGCTTAGGACTAGAAGAGACCCAGTACTTC. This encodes CASSLGLEETQYF.

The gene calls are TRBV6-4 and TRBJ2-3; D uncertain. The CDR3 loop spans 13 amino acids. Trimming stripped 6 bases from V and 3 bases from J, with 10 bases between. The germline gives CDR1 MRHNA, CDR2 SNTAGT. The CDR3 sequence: CASRDLSTDTQYF. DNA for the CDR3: TGTGCCAGCAGAGATCTCTCTACAGATACGCAGTATTTT.

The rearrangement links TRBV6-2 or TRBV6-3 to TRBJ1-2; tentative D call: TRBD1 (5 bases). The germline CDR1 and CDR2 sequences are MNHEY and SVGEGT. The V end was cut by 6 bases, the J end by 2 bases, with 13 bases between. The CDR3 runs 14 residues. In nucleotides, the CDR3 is TGTGCCAGCAGCCGATCGGGGCTCAACTATGGCTACACCTTC. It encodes CASSRSGLNYGYTF.

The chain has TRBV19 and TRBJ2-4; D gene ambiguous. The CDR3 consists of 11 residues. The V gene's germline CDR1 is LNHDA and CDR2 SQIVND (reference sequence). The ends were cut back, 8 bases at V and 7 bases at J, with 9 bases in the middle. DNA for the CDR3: TGTGCCAGTGCGAGATTCAACATTCAGTACTTC. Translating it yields CASARFNIQYF. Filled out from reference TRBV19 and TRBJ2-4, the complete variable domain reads DGGITQSPKYLFRKEGQNVTLSCEQNLNHDAMYWYRQDPGQGLRLIYYSQIVNDFQKGDIAEGYSVSREKKESFPLTVTSAQKNPTAFYLCASARFNIQYFGAGTRLSVL.